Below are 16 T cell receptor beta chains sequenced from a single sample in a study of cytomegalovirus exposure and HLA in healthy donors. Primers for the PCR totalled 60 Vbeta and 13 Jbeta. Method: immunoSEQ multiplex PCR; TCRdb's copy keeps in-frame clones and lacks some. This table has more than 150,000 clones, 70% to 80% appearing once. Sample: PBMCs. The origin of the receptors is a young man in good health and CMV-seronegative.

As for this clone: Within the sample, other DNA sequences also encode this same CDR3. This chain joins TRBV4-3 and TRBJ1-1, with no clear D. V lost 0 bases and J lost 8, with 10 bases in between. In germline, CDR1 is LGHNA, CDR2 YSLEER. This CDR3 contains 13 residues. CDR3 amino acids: CASSQERATEAFF. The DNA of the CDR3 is TGCGCCAGCAGCCAAGAGAGGGCAACAGAAGCTTTCTTT.

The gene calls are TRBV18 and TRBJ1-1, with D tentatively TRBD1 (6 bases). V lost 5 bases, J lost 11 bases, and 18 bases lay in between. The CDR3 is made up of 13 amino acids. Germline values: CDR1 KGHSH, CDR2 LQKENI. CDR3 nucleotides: TGTGCCAGCTCATCCAAGGGGGAAAATGGTGCTTTCTTT. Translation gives CASSSKGENGAFF.

This CDR3 reads CASSVRTDTQYF. CDR3 nucleotide sequence: TGTGCCAGCAGCGTCAGAACGGATACGCAGTATTTT. This rearrangement joins TRBV6-6 to TRBJ2-3; D remains ambiguous. Trimming removed 6 bases from V and 6 bases from J, with 10 bases in between. CDR1 is MNHNY and CDR2 is SVGAGI in the germline V gene (reference sequence). The CDR3 is 12 amino acids.

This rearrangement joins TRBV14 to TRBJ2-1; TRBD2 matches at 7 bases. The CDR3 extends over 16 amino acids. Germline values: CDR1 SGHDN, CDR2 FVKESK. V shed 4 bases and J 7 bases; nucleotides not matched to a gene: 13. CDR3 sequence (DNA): TGTGCCAGCAGCCGCCTGGGGGGGAGGGCCGGGAATGAGCAGTTCTTC. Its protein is CASSRLGGRAGNEQFF.

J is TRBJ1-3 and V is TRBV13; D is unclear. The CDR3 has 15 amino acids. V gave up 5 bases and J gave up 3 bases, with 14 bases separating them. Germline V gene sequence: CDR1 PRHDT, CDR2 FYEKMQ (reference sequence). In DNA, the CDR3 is TGTGCCAGCAGCCGGACCCGGGATCGTGGAAACACCATATATTTT. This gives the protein CASSRTRDRGNTIYF. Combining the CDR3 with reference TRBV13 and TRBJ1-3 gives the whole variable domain AAGVIQSPRHLIKEKRETATLKCYPIPRHDTVYWYQQGPGQDPQFLISFYEKMQSDKGSIPDRFSAQQFSDYHSELNMSSLELGDSALYFCASSRTRDRGNTIYFGEGSWLTVV.

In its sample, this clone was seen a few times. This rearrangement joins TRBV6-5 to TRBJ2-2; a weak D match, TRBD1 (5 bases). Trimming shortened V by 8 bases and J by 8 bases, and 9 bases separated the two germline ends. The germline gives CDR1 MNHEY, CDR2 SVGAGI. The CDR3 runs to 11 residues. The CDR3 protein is CASGHWGELFF. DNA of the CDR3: TGTGCCAGCGGACATTGGGGGGAGCTGTTTTTT.

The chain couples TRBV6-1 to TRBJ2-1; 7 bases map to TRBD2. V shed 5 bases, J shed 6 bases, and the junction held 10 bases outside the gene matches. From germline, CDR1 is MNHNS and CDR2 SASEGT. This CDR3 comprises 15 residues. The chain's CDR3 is CASSFGLEGLNEQFF. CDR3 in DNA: TGTGCCAGCAGTTTCGGACTAGAGGGTCTCAATGAGCAGTTCTTC.

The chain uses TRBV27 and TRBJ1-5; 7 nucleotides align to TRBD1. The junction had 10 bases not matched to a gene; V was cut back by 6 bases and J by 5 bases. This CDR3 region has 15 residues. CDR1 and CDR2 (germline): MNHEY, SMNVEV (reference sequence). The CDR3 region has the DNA TGTGCCAGCAGCTCCACCCTGACAGGGTATCAGCCCCAGCATTTT. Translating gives CASSSTLTGYQPQHF.

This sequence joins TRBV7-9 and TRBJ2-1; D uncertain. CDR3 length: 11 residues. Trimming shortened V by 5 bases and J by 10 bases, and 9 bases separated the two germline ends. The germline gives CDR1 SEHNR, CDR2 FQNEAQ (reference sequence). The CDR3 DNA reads TGTGCCAGCAGCGAGGCTATCGAGCAGTTCTTC. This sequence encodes CASSEAIEQFF.

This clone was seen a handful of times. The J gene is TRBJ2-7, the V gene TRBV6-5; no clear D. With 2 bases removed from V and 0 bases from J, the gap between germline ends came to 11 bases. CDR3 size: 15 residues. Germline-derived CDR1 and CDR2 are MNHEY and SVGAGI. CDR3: CASSYAGLFSYEQYF. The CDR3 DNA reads TGTGCCAGCAGTTACGCCGGGTTATTCTCCTACGAGCAGTACTTC.

CDR3 sequence: CASSAKTGDRSYEQYF. The CDR3 bases are TGCGCCAGCAGCGCCAAGACAGGGGATCGCTCCTACGAGCAGTACTTC. The rearrangement links TRBV5-1 to TRBJ2-7; TRBD1 agrees at 8 bases. CDR3 length equals 16 residues. V was clipped by 4 bases and J by 0 bases; unmatched bases: 9. In germline, CDR1 is SGHRS, CDR2 YFSETQ.

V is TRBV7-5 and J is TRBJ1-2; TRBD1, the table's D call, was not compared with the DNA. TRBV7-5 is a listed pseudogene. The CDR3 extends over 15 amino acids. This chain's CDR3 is CARSLAFGQDYGYTF. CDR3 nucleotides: TGTGCCAGAAGCTTAGCGTTCGGACAGGACTATGGCTACACCTTC.

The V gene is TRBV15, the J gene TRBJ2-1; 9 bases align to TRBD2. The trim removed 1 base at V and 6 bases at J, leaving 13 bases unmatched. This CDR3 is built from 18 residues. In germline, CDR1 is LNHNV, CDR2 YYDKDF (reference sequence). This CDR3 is CATSRAAWGTSIGNEQFF. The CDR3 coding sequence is TGTGCCACCAGCAGAGCCGCTTGGGGGACTAGCATAGGCAATGAGCAGTTCTTC.

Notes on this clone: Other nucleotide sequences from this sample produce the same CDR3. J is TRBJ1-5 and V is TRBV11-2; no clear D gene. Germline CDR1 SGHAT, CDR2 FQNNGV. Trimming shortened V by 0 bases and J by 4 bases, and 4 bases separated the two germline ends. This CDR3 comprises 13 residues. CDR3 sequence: CASSLDRNQPQHF. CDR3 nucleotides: TGTGCCAGCAGCTTAGATCGGAATCAGCCCCAGCATTTT.

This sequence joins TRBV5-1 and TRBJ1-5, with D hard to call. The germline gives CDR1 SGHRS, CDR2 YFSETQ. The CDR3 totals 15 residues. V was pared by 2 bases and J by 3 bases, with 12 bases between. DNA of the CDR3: TGCGCCAGCAGCTTCAATGGACTGAACAATCAGCCCCAGCATTTT. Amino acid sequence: CASSFNGLNNQPQHF.

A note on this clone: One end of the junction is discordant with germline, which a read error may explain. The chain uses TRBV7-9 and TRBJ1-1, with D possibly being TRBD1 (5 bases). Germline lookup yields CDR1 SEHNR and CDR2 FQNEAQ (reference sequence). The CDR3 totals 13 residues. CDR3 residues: CSSSLARDTEAFF. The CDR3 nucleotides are TGTTCCAGCAGCTTAGCCAGGGACACTGAAGCTTTCTTT.